The rows below give T cell receptor beta chains drawn from one sample of a study of T-cell memory formation after mild COVID-19. TCRdb re-analysed the 5' RACE reads in MiXCR, keeping a single row per CDR3 protein. The sample lists about 290,000 distinct CDR3 sequences; 15% to 20% were seen once. The sequencing sample was made of PBMCs or a T cell subset sorted from them (not recorded which). Receptor source: a man between 18 and 29 years old who had mild COVID-19 (a few samples of this study predate the infection). Cell type and time point are not known. The CDR3 runs from the conserved cysteine through the conserved F or W. A D gene is named only where the DNA matches it firmly. A row's size may be missing; if present it is once, few, many or a size class.

v_call	clone_size	d_call	j_call	cdr3_nt	cdr3_aa
TRBV5-1	few	TRBD2	TRBJ2-3	TGCGCCAGCAGCTTTACTAGCGGGAGAGAGGATACGCAGTATTTT	CASSFTSGREDTQYF
TRBV6-5	NA	NA	TRBJ2-5	TGTGCCAGCAGTACACGGGACTCTTGGAACCAGGAGACCCAGTACTTC	CASSTRDSWNQETQYF
TRBV7-2	few	NA	TRBJ2-1	TGTGCCAGCAGCTATACCGCGGGGCGGCCGAACTACAATGAGCAGTTCTTC	CASSYTAGRPNYNEQFF
TRBV29-1	few	NA	TRBJ1-1	TGCAGCGTTGTTGAGGGGGGCACTGAAGCTTTCTTT	CSVVEGGTEAFF
TRBV6-5	few	TRBD1	TRBJ1-6	TGTGCCAGCAGTTACAATACACAGGGGGCTTTTTCACCCCTCCACTTT	CASSYNTQGAFSPLHF
TRBV4-3	few	NA	TRBJ2-3	TGCGCCAGCAGCCAAGATGACGGGGGCGGAGTGGCAGATACGCAGTATTTT	CASSQDDGGGVADTQYF
TRBV4-2	NA	NA	TRBJ1-4	TGTGCCAGCAGCCCCCAGGCAACTAATGAAAAACTGTTTTTT	CASSPQATNEKLFF
TRBV6-2/TRBV6-3	NA	TRBD1	TRBJ2-7	TGTGCCACCCGGATGACAGGGACCTACGAGCAGTACTTC	CATRMTGTYEQYF
TRBV14	few	NA	TRBJ1-1	TGTGCCAGCAGCCAATTGCTGGCCGTGGGGGCTGAAGCTTTCTTT	CASSQLLAVGAEAFF
TRBV6-1	NA	TRBD1	TRBJ2-1	TGTGCCAGCGGAGCCGGGACAGGGACCTACAATGAGCAGTTCTTC	CASGAGTGTYNEQFF
TRBV7-9	NA	NA	TRBJ2-3	TGTGCCAGGGATAGCGGAGTCACAGATACGCAGTATTTT	CARDSGVTDTQYF
TRBV28	NA	NA	TRBJ2-3	TGTGCCAGCATCCCATCCCCAGGGGGCACAGATACGCAGTATTTT	CASIPSPGGTDTQYF
TRBV5-5	many	NA	TRBJ2-1	TGTGCCAGCAGCTTTCAGCCGGGGAATGAGCAGTTCTTC	CASSFQPGNEQFF
TRBV3-1	NA	TRBD2	TRBJ2-5	TGTGCCAGCACCGCCGCTAGCGGGGGACAAGAGACCCAGTACTTC	CASTAASGGQETQYF
TRBV7-9	many	TRBD2	TRBJ2-3	TGTGCCAGCAGCCCCCGAGGGCGGGGGGGCACAGATACGCAGTATTTT	CASSPRGRGGTDTQYF
TRBV12-3/TRBV12-4	NA	TRBD1	TRBJ1-5	TGTGCCAGCAGTGTTAGACAGGGGGCAAATCAGCCCCAGCATTTT	CASSVRQGANQPQHF